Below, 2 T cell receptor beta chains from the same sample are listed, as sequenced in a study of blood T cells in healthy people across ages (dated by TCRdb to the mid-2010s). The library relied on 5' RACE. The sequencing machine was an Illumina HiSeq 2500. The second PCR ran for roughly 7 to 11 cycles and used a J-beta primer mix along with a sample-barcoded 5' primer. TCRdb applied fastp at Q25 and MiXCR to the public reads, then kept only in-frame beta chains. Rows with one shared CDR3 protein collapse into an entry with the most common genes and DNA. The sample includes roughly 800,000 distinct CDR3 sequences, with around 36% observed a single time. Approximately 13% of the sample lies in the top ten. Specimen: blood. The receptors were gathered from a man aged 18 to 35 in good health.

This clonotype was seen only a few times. The CDR3, as DNA: TGCGCCAGCAGCCAAGGGCGAGGACCCGAGTATGGCTACACCTTC. The encoded protein is CASSQGRGPEYGYTF. The chain uses TRBV4-1 and TRBJ1-2; D is ambiguous. Germline-derived CDR1 and CDR2 are MGHRA and YSYEKL. CDR3 length: 15 residues. The V end lost 1 base, the J end lost 5 bases, and 14 bases lay between the germline ends.

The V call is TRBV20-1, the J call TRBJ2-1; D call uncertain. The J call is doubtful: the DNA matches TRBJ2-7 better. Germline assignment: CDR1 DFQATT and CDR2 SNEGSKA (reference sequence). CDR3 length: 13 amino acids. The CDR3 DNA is TGCAGTGCTAGAGTGGGCCCCTACAATGAGCAGTACTTC. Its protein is CSARVGPYNEQYF.